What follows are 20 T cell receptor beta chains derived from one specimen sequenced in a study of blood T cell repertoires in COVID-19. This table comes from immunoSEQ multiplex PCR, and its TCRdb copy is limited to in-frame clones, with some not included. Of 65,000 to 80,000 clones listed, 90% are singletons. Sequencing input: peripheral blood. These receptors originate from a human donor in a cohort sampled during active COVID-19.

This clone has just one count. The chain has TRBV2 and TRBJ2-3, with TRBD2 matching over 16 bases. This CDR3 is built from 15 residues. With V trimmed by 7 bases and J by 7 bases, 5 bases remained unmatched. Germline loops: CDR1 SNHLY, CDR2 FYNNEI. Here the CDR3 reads CASTGTSGRANTQYF. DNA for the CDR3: TGTGCCAGCACCGGGACTAGCGGGAGGGCAAATACGCAGTATTTT.

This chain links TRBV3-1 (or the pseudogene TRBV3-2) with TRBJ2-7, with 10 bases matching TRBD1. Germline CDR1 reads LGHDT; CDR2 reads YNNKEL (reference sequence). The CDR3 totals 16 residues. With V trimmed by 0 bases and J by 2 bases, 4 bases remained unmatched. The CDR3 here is CASSQETGTGAYEQYF. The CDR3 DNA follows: TGTGCCAGCAGCCAAGAGACCGGGACAGGGGCCTACGAGCAGTACTTC.

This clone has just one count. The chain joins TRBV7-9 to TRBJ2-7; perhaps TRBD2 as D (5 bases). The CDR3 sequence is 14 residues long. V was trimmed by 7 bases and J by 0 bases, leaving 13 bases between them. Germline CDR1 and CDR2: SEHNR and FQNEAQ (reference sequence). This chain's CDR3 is CASNGESDSYEQYF. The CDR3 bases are TGTGCCAGCAACGGGGAATCGGACTCCTACGAGCAGTACTTC.

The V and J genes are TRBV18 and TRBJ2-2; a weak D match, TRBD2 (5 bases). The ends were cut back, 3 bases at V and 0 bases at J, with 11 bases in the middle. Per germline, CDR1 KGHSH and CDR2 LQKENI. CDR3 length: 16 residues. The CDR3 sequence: CASSPTSSANTGELFF. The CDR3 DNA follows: TGTGCCAGCTCACCTACTAGTTCCGCGAACACCGGGGAGCTGTTTTTT.

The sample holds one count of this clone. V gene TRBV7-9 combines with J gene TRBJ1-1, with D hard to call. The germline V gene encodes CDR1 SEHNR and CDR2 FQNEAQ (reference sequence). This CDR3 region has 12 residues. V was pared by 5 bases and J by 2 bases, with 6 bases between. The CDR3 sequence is CASSPINTEAFF. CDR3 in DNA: TGTGCCAGCAGCCCAATTAACACTGAAGCTTTCTTT.

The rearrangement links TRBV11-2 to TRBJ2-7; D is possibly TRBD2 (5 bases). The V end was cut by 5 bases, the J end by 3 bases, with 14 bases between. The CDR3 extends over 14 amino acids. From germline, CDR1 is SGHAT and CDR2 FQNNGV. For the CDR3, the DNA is TGTGCCAGCAGCCCCCAAAGGGCGGGCTACGAGCAGTACTTC. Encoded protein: CASSPQRAGYEQYF. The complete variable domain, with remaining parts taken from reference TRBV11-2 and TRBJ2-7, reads EAGVAQSPRYKIIEKRQSVAFWCNPISGHATLYWYQQILGQGPKLLIQFQNNGVVDDSQLPKDRFSAERLKGVDSTLKIQPAKLEDSAVYLCASSPQRAGYEQYFGPGTRLTVT.

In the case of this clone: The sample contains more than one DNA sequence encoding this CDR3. CDR3 nucleotides: TGTGCCAGCAGTTACAACTCTAATCAGCCCCAGCATTTT. This sequence encodes CASSYNSNQPQHF. The chain links TRBV6-5 to TRBJ1-5, with unresolved D. V shed 2 bases and J shed 4 bases, with 6 bases lying between them. The CDR3 is made up of 13 amino acids. CDR1 and CDR2 from the germline V gene are MNHEY and SVGAGI.

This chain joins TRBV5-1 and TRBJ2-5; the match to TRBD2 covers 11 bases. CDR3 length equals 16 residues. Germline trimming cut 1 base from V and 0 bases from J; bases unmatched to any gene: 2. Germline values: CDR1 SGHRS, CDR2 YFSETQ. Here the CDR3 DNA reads TGCGCCAGCAGCTTGTCGACTAGCGGGGACCAAGAGACCCAGTACTTC. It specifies CASSLSTSGDQETQYF.

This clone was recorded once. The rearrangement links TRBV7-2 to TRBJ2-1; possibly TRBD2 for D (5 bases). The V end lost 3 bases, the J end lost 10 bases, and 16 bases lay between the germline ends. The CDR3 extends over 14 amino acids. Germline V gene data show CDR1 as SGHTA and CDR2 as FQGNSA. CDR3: CASSFGSSGVEQFF. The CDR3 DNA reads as TGTGCCAGCAGCTTTGGGTCGTCCGGGGTAGAGCAGTTCTTC.

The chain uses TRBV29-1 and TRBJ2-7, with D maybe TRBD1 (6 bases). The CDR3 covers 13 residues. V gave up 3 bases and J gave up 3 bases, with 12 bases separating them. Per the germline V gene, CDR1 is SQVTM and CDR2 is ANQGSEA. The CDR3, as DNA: TGCAGCGTTGAGGACAGTGGCAACTACGAGCAGTACTTC. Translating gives CSVEDSGNYEQYF.

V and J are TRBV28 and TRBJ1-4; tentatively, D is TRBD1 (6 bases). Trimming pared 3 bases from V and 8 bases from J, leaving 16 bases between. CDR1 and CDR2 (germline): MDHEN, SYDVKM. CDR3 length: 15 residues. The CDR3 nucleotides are TGTGCCAGCAGTTTCGGAAAGGTCGACAGGGAAAAACTGTTTTTT. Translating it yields CASSFGKVDREKLFF.

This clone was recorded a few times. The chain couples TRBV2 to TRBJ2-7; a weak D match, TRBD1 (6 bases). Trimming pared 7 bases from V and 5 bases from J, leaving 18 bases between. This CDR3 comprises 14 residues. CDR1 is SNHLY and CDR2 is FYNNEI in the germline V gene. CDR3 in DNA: TGTGCCAGCAATCTTGGGGGCAATACCCACGAGCAGTACTTC. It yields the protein CASNLGGNTHEQYF.

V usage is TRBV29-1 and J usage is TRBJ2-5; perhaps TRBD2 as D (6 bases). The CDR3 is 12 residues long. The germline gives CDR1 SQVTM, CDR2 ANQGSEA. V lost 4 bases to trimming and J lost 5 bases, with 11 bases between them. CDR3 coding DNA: TGCAGCGTTGTACTGGGGAGGGAGACCCAGTACTTC. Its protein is CSVVLGRETQYF.

CDR3 sequence (DNA): TGTGCCAGCAGGGGGGGACAGGGGGCAAGGTACGAGCAGTACTTC. Encoded protein: CASRGGQGARYEQYF. The rearrangement uses TRBV28 and TRBJ2-7; TRBD1 aligns across 12 bases. The CDR3 sequence is 15 residues long. Trimming removed 6 bases from V and 4 bases from J; junction bases left unmatched: 7. The germline V gene encodes CDR1 MDHEN and CDR2 SYDVKM.

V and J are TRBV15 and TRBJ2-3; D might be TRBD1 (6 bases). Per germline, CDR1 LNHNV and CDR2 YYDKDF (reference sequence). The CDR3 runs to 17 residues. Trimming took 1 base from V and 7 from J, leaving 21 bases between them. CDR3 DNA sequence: TGTGCCACCAGCAGAGGAACAGGGTTGAGGAGTTCAAATACGCAGTATTTT. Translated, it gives CATSRGTGLRSSNTQYF.

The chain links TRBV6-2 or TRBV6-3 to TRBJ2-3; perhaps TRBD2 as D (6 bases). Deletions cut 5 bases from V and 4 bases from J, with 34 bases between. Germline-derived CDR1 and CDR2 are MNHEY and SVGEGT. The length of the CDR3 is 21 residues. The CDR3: CASSPLLLSRLVKGGADTQYF. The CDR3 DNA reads TGTGCCAGCAGTCCACTACTGTTGTCCCGACTAGTAAAAGGTGGGGCAGATACGCAGTATTTT.

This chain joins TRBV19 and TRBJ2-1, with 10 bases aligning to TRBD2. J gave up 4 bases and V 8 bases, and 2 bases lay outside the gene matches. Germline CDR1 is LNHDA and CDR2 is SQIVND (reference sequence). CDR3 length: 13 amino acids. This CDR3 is CASRTSGYNEQFF. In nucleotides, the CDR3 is TGTGCCAGTCGGACTAGCGGATACAATGAGCAGTTCTTC.

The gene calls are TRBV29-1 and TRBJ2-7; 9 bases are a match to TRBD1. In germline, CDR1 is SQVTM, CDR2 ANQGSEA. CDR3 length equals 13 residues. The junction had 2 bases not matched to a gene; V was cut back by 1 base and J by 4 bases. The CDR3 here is CSVEAGTGYEQYF. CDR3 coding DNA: TGCAGCGTTGAAGCTGGGACAGGGTACGAGCAGTACTTC.

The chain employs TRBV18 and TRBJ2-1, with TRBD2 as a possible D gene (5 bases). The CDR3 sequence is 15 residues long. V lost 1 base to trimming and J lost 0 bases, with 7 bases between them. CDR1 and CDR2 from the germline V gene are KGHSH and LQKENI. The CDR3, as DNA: TGTGCCAGCTCACCACTAGCGAGCTCCTACAATGAGCAGTTCTTC. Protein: CASSPLASSYNEQFF.

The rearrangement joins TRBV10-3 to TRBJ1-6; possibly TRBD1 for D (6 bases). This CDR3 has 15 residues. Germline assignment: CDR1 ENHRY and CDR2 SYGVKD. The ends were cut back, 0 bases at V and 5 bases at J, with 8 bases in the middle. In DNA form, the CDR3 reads TGTGCCATCAGTGAGTCCGGACAGAATAATTCACCCCTCCACTTT. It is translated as CAISESGQNNSPLHF.